This T cell receptor (beta chain) was retrieved from a study of blood T cell repertoires in COVID-19. Study-wide context: Specimens from acute and convalescent COVID-19 originated in the United States, Italy and Spain. Sources were T cells, B-cell-depleted T cells, or PBMCs; the material itself was cDNA or gDNA.

The CDR3 contains 15 residues. The germline V gene has CDR1 MGHRA and CDR2 YSYEKL. Between the trimmed V and J ends, which lost 4 bases and 3 bases, there was a span of 16 bases. Authors' processing steps: Cell counts per sample came from amplifying reference gene primers. Produced via immunoSEQ multiplex PCR; TCRdb's table is partial and in-frame only. That table supplies the V and J calls and clone size; D and trimming were determined from the DNA. This sample carries a few hundred thousand clones, over 65% of them seen once, and the ten largest clones take 3.5% to 5.5%. This sequence was found in a man between 60 and 75 years old who had recovered from COVID-19. The chain has TRBV4-1 and TRBJ2-7, with a tentative D call TRBD2 (5 bases). Specimen: peripheral blood. CDR3 region: CASSPDLGGHYEQYF. The CDR3 DNA follows: TGCGCCAGCAGCCCCGACTTGGGCGGGCACTACGAGCAGTACTTC.